Listed below are T cell receptor beta chains from one sample, sequenced in a study of blood T cells in healthy people across ages. MiXCR, run by TCRdb on the 5' RACE reads, gives a single entry per CDR3 protein. This repertoire shows about a million distinct CDR3 sequences, around 49% found once; its top ten account for over 10%. The sequenced sample was blood. The receptors were gathered from a man aged 25 to 45 in good health. The CDR3 runs from the conserved cysteine through the conserved F or W. Fields, in order: V gene, clone size, J gene, D gene, CDR3 DNA, CDR3 protein. A D gene is named only where the DNA matches it firmly. For some rows the clone size is stated as once, few or many, or as a class when expanded; others skip it.

TRBV4-1	once	TRBJ1-2	TRBD1	TGCGCCAGCAGCCAAGTCGGCAGGGGGCTTGGTGGCTACACCTTC	CASSQVGRGLGGYTF
TRBV10-3	few	TRBJ2-3	TRBD2	TGTGCCATCAGTGAGTCGACGGGCGGGGGGGCGTCAGATACGCAGTATTTT	CAISESTGGGASDTQYF
TRBV10-3	.	TRBJ2-5	.	TGTGCCATCAGTTCAGGGGGGTATCAAGAGACCCAGTACTTC	CAISSGGYQETQYF
TRBV29-1	few	TRBJ2-1	TRBD2	TGCAGCGCCCTCGGACTAGCGGGTTACAATGAGCAGTTCTTC	CSALGLAGYNEQFF
TRBV7-9	.	TRBJ2-4	TRBD2	TGTGCCAGCAGCCCCAGCCTAGCGGGGGGACCCCTGGTCAAAAACATTCAGTACTTC	CASSPSLAGGPLVKNIQYF
TRBV10-3	.	TRBJ2-7	TRBD1	TGTGCCATCAGGGGGACCGGGACAGGGCACGAGCAGTACTTC	CAIRGTGTGHEQYF
TRBV9	.	TRBJ2-5	TRBD2	TGTGCCAGCAGCGACCCAACGGGAGTTGCGGGGGAAGAGACCCAGTACTTC	CASSDPTGVAGEETQYF
TRBV7-2	.	TRBJ2-5	.	TGTGCCAGCAGCGCCAAGAGGAAAGGGTACCAAGAGACCCAGTACTTC	CASSAKRKGYQETQYF
TRBV20-1	.	TRBJ1-4	.	TGCAGTGCTTCCGAGGGGGTTGGTGAAAAACTGTTTTTT	CSASEGVGEKLFF
TRBV6-2/TRBV6-3	.	TRBJ2-3	.	TGTGCCAGCAGTTACTTACACCGTGGACTCACAGATACGCAGTATTTT	CASSYLHRGLTDTQYF
TRBV6-1	.	TRBJ2-1	.	TGTGCCAGCAGTGAAGCAGGTTCCCACCTTTACAATGAGCAGTTCTTC	CASSEAGSHLYNEQFF
TRBV5-6	.	TRBJ1-5	.	TGTGCCAGCAGCTTGGAAGCGAATCAGCCCCAGCATTTT	CASSLEANQPQHF
TRBV9	few	TRBJ2-3	.	TGTGCCAGCAGCGTAAGTGGGCCAGTTAGCACAGATACGCAGTATTTT	CASSVSGPVSTDTQYF
TRBV6-2/TRBV6-3	few	TRBJ2-7	TRBD1	TGTGCCAGCAGCCCACCGGGACAGAGGTCCTACGAGCAGTACTTC	CASSPPGQRSYEQYF
TRBV5-1	.	TRBJ2-7	TRBD2	TGCGCCAGCAGCGTCGCTAGCGGGGGCCACGAGCAGTACTTC	CASSVASGGHEQYF
TRBV20-1	.	TRBJ1-5	.	TGCAGTGTTGGGGATGGGGCTTCGGAGCCCCAGCATTTT	CSVGDGASEPQHF
TRBV4-3	few	TRBJ2-2	TRBD2	TGCGCCAGCAGCCTTGGGACTAGCAGTAGCACCGGGGAGCTGTTTTTT	CASSLGTSSSTGELFF
TRBV4-3	few	TRBJ2-7	TRBD1	TGCGCCAGCAGCCAAGCCAGGGACAGCTCCTACGAGCAGTACTTC	CASSQARDSSYEQYF
TRBV12-3/TRBV12-4	.	TRBJ2-5	TRBD2	TGTGCCAGCTTTTATTTAGCGGGATCCTACAATGAGCAGTACTTC	CASFYLAGSYNEQYF
TRBV20-1	once	TRBJ2-7	TRBD1	TGCAGTGCTAGTACCCGGACAGGGGGCTACGAGCAGTACTTC	CSASTRTGGYEQYF
TRBV7-8	.	TRBJ2-3	TRBD2	TGTGCCAGCAGCTATAGCGGGGGGGCTGGGACCGATACGCAGTATTTT	CASSYSGGAGTDTQYF
TRBV5-1	.	TRBJ1-4	TRBD1	TGCGCCAGCAGCGCAAACCCAGGGGGGTCTGAAAAACTGTTTTTT	CASSANPGGSEKLFF
TRBV28	.	TRBJ2-7	TRBD2	TGTGCCAGCAGTGCACCCGGGACTAGCGGGGGGCGAAGCTCCTACGAGCAGTACTTC	CASSAPGTSGGRSSYEQYF
TRBV29-1	few	TRBJ1-2	.	TGCAGCGTTGCGTCAGGGTTGGGTGGCTACACCTTC	CSVASGLGGYTF
TRBV5-1	.	TRBJ2-1	.	TGCGCCAGCAGGTCCGAGGCGGGCAATGAGCAGTTCTTC	CASRSEAGNEQFF
TRBV6-1	.	TRBJ2-5	.	TGTGCCAGCAGTGAAGGGCGGCTTCAAGAGACCCAGTACTTC	CASSEGRLQETQYF
TRBV9	.	TRBJ1-3	.	TGTGCCAGCAGCGCAGGAGCATCAGGGCCGAACACCATATATTTT	CASSAGASGPNTIYF
TRBV12-3/TRBV12-4	few	TRBJ2-7	.	TGTGCCAGCAGTTTGTACGGTTTCAGCTCCTACGAGCAGTACTTC	CASSLYGFSSYEQYF
TRBV4-1	.	TRBJ1-5	TRBD1	TGCGCCAGCAGCCTGATGGGGGACAGTAGCAATCAGCCCCAGCATTTT	CASSLMGDSSNQPQHF
TRBV6-6	many	TRBJ1-2	TRBD1	TGTGCCAGCAGTTCTCTGACAGGGGCCATAAACTATGGCTACACCTTC	CASSSLTGAINYGYTF
TRBV7-2	.	TRBJ2-5	.	TGTGCCAGCAGCTTTTTAGGACTGCAAGAGACCCAGTACTTC	CASSFLGLQETQYF
TRBV20-1	.	TRBJ1-2	TRBD1	TGCAGTGCTAACAATCCGGGACAGGGGAACTATGGCTACACCTTC	CSANNPGQGNYGYTF
TRBV29-1	many	TRBJ2-7	.	TGCAGCGCAAGTAACGGCCCCTACGAGCAGTACTTC	CSASNGPYEQYF
TRBV6-5	.	TRBJ1-1	.	TGTGCCGGCAGAGTATTGAACACTGAAGCTTTCTTT	CAGRVLNTEAFF
TRBV3-1	.	TRBJ1-3	.	TGTGCCAGCAGCCAAGAAATCCTCTCTGGAAACACCATATATTTT	CASSQEILSGNTIYF
TRBV6-2/TRBV6-3	.	TRBJ2-7	TRBD1	TGTGCCAGCAACCCAGGGGGCTACGAGCAGTACTTC	CASNPGGYEQYF
TRBV27	few	TRBJ2-7	.	TGTGCCAGCAGTTGGAGACGCGGACCCTACGAGCAGTACTTC	CASSWRRGPYEQYF
TRBV3-1	.	TRBJ1-2	.	TGTGCCAGCAGCCTTTTTTCCGGGACACAAGCTCTGGGCTACACCTTC	CASSLFSGTQALGYTF
TRBV20-1	.	TRBJ1-5	.	TGCAGTGCTAGAGATCCGGAGACAGGTGCCAATCAGCCCCAGCATTTT	CSARDPETGANQPQHF
TRBV28	few	TRBJ1-5	.	TGTGCCAGCAGTTTTCCCCCCCAGCCCCAGCATTTT	CASSFPPQPQHF